These 21 T cell receptor beta chains originate from one sample sequenced in a study of T cell changes during pregnancy in multiple sclerosis. This table comes from immunoSEQ multiplex PCR, and its TCRdb copy is limited to in-frame clones, with some not included. The data contain around 70,000 clones, about 92% of them singletons. The sample in question was peripheral blood, obtained before pregnancy. All receptors come from a female donor with multiple sclerosis, enrolled in a pregnancy study.

This chain connects TRBV7-2 to TRBJ2-7; 8 nucleotides agree with TRBD2. Germline CDR1 reads SGHTA; CDR2 reads FQGNSA. The CDR3 extends over 13 amino acids. V lost 2 bases to trimming and J lost 7 bases; unmatched junction nucleotides: 4. The CDR3 reads CASSLLAGYEQYF. CDR3 DNA: TGTGCCAGCAGCTTACTAGCGGGTTATGAGCAGTACTTC.

This sequence joins TRBV19 and TRBJ1-1; TRBD1 might be the D (6 bases). V lost 5 bases to trimming and J lost 1 base, with 8 bases between them. CDR3 length: 13 residues. Germline lookup yields CDR1 LNHDA and CDR2 SQIVND (reference sequence). CDR3 sequence: CASSDRRNTEAFF. The CDR3 DNA sequence: TGTGCCAGTAGTGACAGGCGGAACACTGAAGCTTTCTTT.

The chain links TRBV10-1 to TRBJ1-5; D unresolved. The CDR3 sequence is 17 residues long. V was cut by 0 bases and J by 0 bases, with 12 bases left in between. The germline CDR1 and CDR2 sequences are WNHNN and SYGVQD (reference sequence). In DNA, the CDR3 is TGCGCCAGCAGTGAGTCGTTTCCAGCGTATAGCAATCAGCCCCAGCATTTT. Protein: CASSESFPAYSNQPQHF.

This clone has just one count. The V and J genes are TRBV19 and TRBJ2-7, with a tentative D call TRBD2 (5 bases). Trimming pared 4 bases from V and 3 bases from J, leaving 13 bases between. The germline V gene encodes CDR1 LNHDA and CDR2 SQIVND (reference sequence). This CDR3 spans 14 amino acids. The CDR3 sequence: CASSNSGSLYEQYF. The DNA of the CDR3 is TGTGCCAGTAGTAACAGCGGATCTCTCTACGAGCAGTACTTC.

The V call is TRBV7-6, the J call TRBJ2-2; D may be TRBD1 (6 bases). The V gene lost 5 bases and the J gene lost 1 base, with 14 bases spanning the gap. Germline-derived CDR1 and CDR2 are SGHVS and FNYEAQ. This CDR3 is 16 amino acids long. The CDR3 nucleotides are TGTGCCAGCAGCCCCAGACGGACAGAGAACACCGGGGAGCTGTTTTTT. Protein sequence: CASSPRRTENTGELFF.

The chain carries TRBV15 and TRBJ2-7; perhaps TRBD1 as D (5 bases). The CDR3 is 14 residues long. Per the germline V gene, CDR1 is LNHNV and CDR2 is YYDKDF (reference sequence). V dropped 1 base and J dropped 5 bases, with 12 bases sitting between them. CDR3 residues: CATSRAPGPHEQYF. The CDR3 DNA is TGTGCCACCAGCAGAGCGCCAGGGCCCCACGAGCAGTACTTC. Drawing the rest from reference TRBV15 and TRBJ2-7, the complete variable domain is DAMVIQNPRYQVTQFGKPVTLSCSQTLNHNVMYWYQQKSSQAPKLLFHYYDKDFNNEADTPDNFQSRRPNTSFCFLDIRSPGLGDTAMYLCATSRAPGPHEQYFGPGTRLTVT.

The chain uses TRBV27 and TRBJ2-1; 11 bases line up with TRBD2. Germline CDR1 reads MNHEY; CDR2 reads SMNVEV (reference sequence). The CDR3 length is 13 residues. The V gene end was trimmed by 4 bases and the J gene end by 9 bases; junction bases not matched to a gene: 2. CDR3 protein: CASSSGLAVEQFF. CDR3 DNA: TGTGCCAGCAGTTCGGGACTAGCGGTTGAGCAGTTCTTC.

As concerns this clone: The identical CDR3 is also encoded by other nucleotide sequences in the sample. CDR3: CASSFGQPSYEQYF. Here the CDR3 DNA reads TGTGCCAGCAGCTTTGGACAGCCCTCCTACGAGCAGTACTTC. This chain connects TRBV7-9 to TRBJ2-7; possibly TRBD1 for D (6 bases). Looked up from germline, CDR1 is SEHNR and CDR2 is FQNEAQ (reference sequence). Trimming took 3 bases from V and 0 from J, leaving 9 bases between them. CDR3 length equals 14 residues.

This chain joins TRBV19 and TRBJ1-5, with D hard to call. The CDR3 length is 15 residues. The germline gives CDR1 LNHDA, CDR2 SQIVND (reference sequence). Trimming took off 2 bases at V and 3 bases at J, with 11 bases between the two ends. This chain's CDR3 is CASSISMGANQPQHF. The CDR3, as DNA: TGTGCCAGTAGTATAAGTATGGGCGCCAATCAGCCCCAGCATTTT.

This chain joins TRBV5-6 and TRBJ2-7; TRBD1 matches at 8 bases. V shed 4 bases, J shed 5 bases, and the junction held 5 bases outside the gene matches. CDR3 length: 13 residues. Germline CDR1 is SGHDT and CDR2 is YYEEEE. CDR3 residues: CASSNNRGNEQYF. CDR3 bases: TGTGCCAGCAGCAATAACAGGGGGAACGAGCAGTACTTC.

V usage is TRBV27 and J usage is TRBJ2-7; weak D call: TRBD2 (6 bases). Between the trimmed V and J ends, which lost 0 bases and 2 bases, there was a span of 14 bases. The CDR3 length is 16 residues. Looked up from germline, CDR1 is MNHEY and CDR2 is SMNVEV (reference sequence). For the CDR3, the DNA is TGTGCCAGCAGTTTATCCCCAGCGGGCAGTACCTACGAGCAGTACTTC. Protein: CASSLSPAGSTYEQYF.

The V call is TRBV19, the J call TRBJ2-1, with 8 bases fitting TRBD2. This CDR3 is 16 amino acids long. V trimming: 4 bases; J trimming: 3 bases; junction bases outside the gene matches: 8. Germline CDR1 reads LNHDA; CDR2 reads SQIVND (reference sequence). The CDR3 region is CASSKASGSFYNEQFF. In DNA form, the CDR3 reads TGTGCCAGTAGTAAAGCGAGCGGGAGTTTCTACAATGAGCAGTTCTTC. The whole variable domain, remainder taken from reference TRBV19 and TRBJ2-1, is DGGITQSPKYLFRKEGQNVTLSCEQNLNHDAMYWYRQDPGQGLRLIYYSQIVNDFQKGDIAEGYSVSREKKESFPLTVTSAQKNPTAFYLCASSKASGSFYNEQFFGPGTRLTVL.

The chain employs TRBV30 and TRBJ2-3; TRBD2 aligns across 7 bases. CDR1 is GTSNPN and CDR2 is SVGIG in the germline V gene (reference sequence). CDR3 length: 18 residues. V shed 0 bases and J 4 bases; nucleotides not matched to a gene: 16. CDR3 sequence (DNA): TGTGCCTGGAGTGTATGGGCCCCACTGGCGGGAGCTGCAGATACGCAGTATTTT. It translates to CAWSVWAPLAGAADTQYF.

This chain links TRBV30 with TRBJ1-2, with D unclear. V was clipped by 3 bases and J by 8 bases, with 10 bases between them. Germline CDR1 reads GTSNPN; CDR2 reads SVGIG (reference sequence). The CDR3 contains 11 residues. The CDR3 spells CAWSPGGGYTF. CDR3 sequence (DNA): TGTGCCTGGAGCCCAGGTGGAGGCTACACCTTC. Full variable domain (remainder filled in from reference TRBV30 and TRBJ1-2): SQTIHQWPATLVQPVGSPLSLECTVEGTSNPNLYWYRQAAGRGLQLLFYSVGIGQISSEVPQNLSASRPQDRQFILSSKKLLLSDSGFYLCAWSPGGGYTFGSGTRLTVV.

This chain connects TRBV19 to TRBJ1-1; the D gene is possibly TRBD1 (6 bases). CDR3 length: 16 residues. The germline V gene has CDR1 LNHDA and CDR2 SQIVND (reference sequence). V gave up 8 bases and J gave up 5 bases, with 24 bases separating them. Here the CDR3 reads CASRSPGGVGGTEAFF. Here the CDR3 DNA reads TGTGCCAGTCGCTCCCCGGGAGGGGTAGGGGGTACTGAAGCTTTCTTT.

This clone was found once. The junction shows a germline mismatch at one end, possibly a read error. As DNA, the CDR3 is TGTGCCACCAGTGGGGGCTCAGGCACTGAAGCTTTCTTT. Translating it yields CATSGGSGTEAFF. This chain joins TRBV27 and TRBJ1-1, with D perhaps TRBD1 (6 bases). The V gene's germline CDR1 is MNHEY and CDR2 SMNVEV (reference sequence). The length of the CDR3 is 13 residues.

The chain couples TRBV10-3 to TRBJ1-1; D is undetermined. Trimming stripped 5 bases from V and 1 base from J, with 11 bases between. CDR1 and CDR2 from the germline V gene are ENHRY and SYGVKD. The CDR3 extends over 14 amino acids. In DNA form, the CDR3 reads TGTGCCATCAGTACAGACATACCGAACACTGAAGCTTTCTTT. Amino acids: CAISTDIPNTEAFF.

The genes are TRBV11-3 and TRBJ2-5, with 15 bases lining up with TRBD2. The CDR3 totals 18 residues. The germline CDR1 and CDR2 sequences are SGHNT and YENEEA. V dropped 6 bases and J dropped 2; count of bases not matched to a gene: 10. The CDR3 here is CASRDGTSGRLQQETQYF. In DNA form, the CDR3 reads TGTGCCAGCAGGGATGGGACTAGCGGGAGGCTTCAGCAAGAGACCCAGTACTTC.

V gene TRBV7-9 combines with J gene TRBJ2-3; D perhaps matches TRBD2 (5 bases). The CDR3 consists of 15 residues. The germline V gene encodes CDR1 SEHNR and CDR2 FQNEAQ (reference sequence). V was clipped by 4 bases and J by 5 bases, with 16 bases between them. The CDR3 spells CASSSPRGPGDTQYF. The CDR3 nucleotides are TGTGCCAGCAGCTCTCCTCGAGGGCCTGGAGATACGCAGTATTTT.

This clone was seen just once. The V call is TRBV29-1, the J call TRBJ2-1; 11 nucleotides line up with TRBD2. CDR3 length: 14 residues. The V segment lost 5 bases and the J segment 9 bases; nucleotides outside the gene matches: 9. In germline, CDR1 is SQVTM, CDR2 ANQGSEA. The CDR3 DNA is TGCAGCGTTCGACTAGCGGGATTTTTAGGTGAGCAGTTCTTC. This encodes CSVRLAGFLGEQFF.

A note on this clone: Compared with germline, one end of the junction differs, possibly owing to a read error. This chain uses TRBV6-7 with TRBJ2-7; D perhaps matches TRBD2 (6 bases). TRBV6-7 is sorted into the ORF group, with uncertain function. The CDR3 has 15 residues. As DNA, the CDR3 is TGTGCCAGAAGTTACCAGGCAGGGAGGACCTACGAGCAGTACTTC. Its protein product is CARSYQAGRTYEQYF.